This T cell receptor (beta chain) was identified in a study of response to subunit inactivated influenza vaccine. This clonotype was seen only a few times. Its specificity is unknown. TCRdb processed the RT-PCR reads anew with MiXCR; each CDR3 protein has one entry. The sample consists of roughly 700,000 distinct CDR3 sequences, approximately 15% of them appearing once. Study findings and constraints: Authors suggested seasonal influenza vaccinations each recruit few new T cells.

Germline CDR1 SGHRS, CDR2 YFSETQ. Trimming shortened V by 7 bases and J by 2 bases, and 23 bases separated the two germline ends. The CDR3 length is 17 residues. This material consisted of PBMCs from blood, taken 14 to 15 days before vaccination. This chain links TRBV5-1 with TRBJ2-3; a possible D gene is TRBD2 (7 bases). This clonotype was obtained from a man aged 50-60 years who received an inactivated influenza vaccine. DNA of the CDR3: TGCGCCAGCGCCCCCCGAGGTGGGGGGGCACACACAGATACGCAGTATTTT. Translating it yields CASAPRGGGAHTDTQYF.